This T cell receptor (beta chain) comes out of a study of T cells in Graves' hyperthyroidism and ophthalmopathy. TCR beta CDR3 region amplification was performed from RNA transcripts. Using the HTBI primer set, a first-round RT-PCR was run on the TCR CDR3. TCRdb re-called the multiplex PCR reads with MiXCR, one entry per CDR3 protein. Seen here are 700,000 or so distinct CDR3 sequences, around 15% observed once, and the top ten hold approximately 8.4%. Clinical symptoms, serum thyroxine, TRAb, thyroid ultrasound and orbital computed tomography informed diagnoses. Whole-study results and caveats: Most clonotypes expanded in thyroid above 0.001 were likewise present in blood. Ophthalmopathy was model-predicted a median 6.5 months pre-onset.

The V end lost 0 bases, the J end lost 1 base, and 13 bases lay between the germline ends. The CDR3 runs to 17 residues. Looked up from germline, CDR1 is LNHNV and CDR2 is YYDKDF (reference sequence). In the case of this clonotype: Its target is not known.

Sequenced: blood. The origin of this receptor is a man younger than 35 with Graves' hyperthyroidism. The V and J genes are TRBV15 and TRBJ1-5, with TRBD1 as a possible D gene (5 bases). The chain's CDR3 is CATSRDIEGVSNQPQHF. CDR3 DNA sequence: TGTGCCACCAGCAGAGATATAGAAGGGGTAAGCAATCAGCCCCAGCATTTT.